This entry lists 24 T cell receptor beta chains sequenced from one sample in a study of beta chain features in type 1 diabetes. The authors reverse transcribed all of the isolated RNA, so sequencing captured expressed TCRB transcripts. Sequencing used immunoSEQ multiplex PCR; TCRdb keeps in-frame clones, though not all of them. Of under 90,000 clones listed, roughly a third are singletons. The sample consisted of stem cell memory CD4+ T cells from blood. The source is a woman aged 18 to 35 in good health.

V gene TRBV7-3 combines with J gene TRBJ2-1; D might be TRBD2 (5 bases). From germline, CDR1 is SGHTA and CDR2 FQGTGA. The ends were cut back, 0 bases at V and 9 bases at J, with 9 bases in the middle. The CDR3 has 13 amino acids. The CDR3 DNA is TGTGCCAGCAGCTTAACGGGAGCCCCTGAGCAGTTCTTC. This codes for CASSLTGAPEQFF.

This clone was recorded a few times. The V gene is TRBV5-6, the J gene TRBJ1-5, with unresolved D. From germline, CDR1 is SGHDT and CDR2 YYEEEE. V lost 3 bases and J lost 6, with 7 bases in between. The CDR3 has 12 residues. DNA for the CDR3: TGTGCCAGCAGCTCTTCGTCTCAGCCCCAGCATTTT. Its translation is CASSSSSQPQHF. The variable domain in full, completed from reference TRBV5-6 and TRBJ1-5, reads DAGVTQSPTHLIKTRGQQVTLRCSPKSGHDTVSWYQQALGQGPQFIFQYYEEEERQRGNFPDRFSGHQFPNYSSELNVNALLLGDSALYLCASSSSSQPQHFGDGTRLSIL.

This rearrangement joins TRBV6-4 to TRBJ2-2; D might be TRBD1 (6 bases). Germline CDR1 MRHNA, CDR2 SNTAGT. The CDR3 is made up of 15 amino acids. With 2 bases removed from V and 4 bases from J, the gap between germline ends came to 11 bases. CDR3: CASSDTNRATGELFF. The CDR3 DNA follows: TGTGCCAGCAGTGACACCAACAGGGCCACCGGGGAGCTGTTTTTT.

This clone is a singleton in its sample. This chain joins TRBV11-3 and TRBJ2-2; a possible D gene is TRBD1 (5 bases). Germline V gene sequence: CDR1 SGHNT, CDR2 YENEEA. The V end lost 1 base, the J end lost 1 base, and 7 bases lay between the germline ends. The CDR3 spans 15 residues. CDR3 region: CASSLGQLNTGELFF. The CDR3, as DNA: TGTGCCAGCAGCTTAGGACAGTTGAACACCGGGGAGCTGTTTTTT.

In DNA, the CDR3 is TGTGCCTGGAGTATAACTTCAGGGGGTAAGGGCTACACCTTC. Its translation is CAWSITSGGKGYTF. The rearrangement links TRBV30 to TRBJ1-2, with 7 bases aligning to TRBD1. V was pared by 2 bases and J by 8 bases, with 11 bases of the junction left unmatched. The CDR3 covers 14 residues. Per germline, CDR1 GTSNPN and CDR2 SVGIG (reference sequence).

A note on this clone: Sequence at one end of the junction differs from germline and may be a read error. The chain is built from TRBV30 and TRBJ1-4; a weak D match, TRBD1 (5 bases). The germline V gene encodes CDR1 GTSNPN and CDR2 SVGIG (reference sequence). The CDR3 consists of 11 residues. CDR3 protein: CAWSSGGTVVF. The CDR3 DNA is TGTGCCTGGAGCTCCGGCGGGACCGTCGTTTTT.

This clone was picked up a small number of times. The chain is built from TRBV7-2 and TRBJ2-4; D is perhaps TRBD2 (5 bases). Per the germline V gene, CDR1 is SGHTA and CDR2 is FQGNSA. The CDR3 spans 13 residues. V was pared by 3 bases and J by 10 bases, with 13 bases between. In DNA, the CDR3 is TGTGCCAGCAGCTTTAAGGGAGATCGAATTCAGTACTTC. This codes for CASSFKGDRIQYF.

This clone was picked up a small number of times. The rearrangement links TRBV5-1 to TRBJ2-5; 9 nucleotides match TRBD1. This CDR3 is built from 16 residues. The V gene's germline CDR1 is SGHRS and CDR2 YFSETQ. V lost 4 bases to trimming and J lost 4 bases; unmatched junction nucleotides: 11. CDR3 amino acids: CASSPIQGAKRETQYF. CDR3 DNA sequence: TGCGCCAGCAGCCCAATACAGGGGGCTAAAAGAGAGACCCAGTACTTC.

This clone showed up just once. CDR3 sequence (DNA): TGCGCCAGCAGCCGGACCGAGGGTCCGCAAGAGACCCAGTACTTC. Protein sequence: CASSRTEGPQETQYF. The rearrangement uses TRBV4-1 and TRBJ2-5; weak D call: TRBD2 (5 bases). Germline loops: CDR1 MGHRA, CDR2 YSYEKL. V was cut by 4 bases and J by 2 bases, with 14 bases left in between. CDR3 size: 15 residues.

The chain uses TRBV6-5 and TRBJ1-5; D gene ambiguous. Germline values: CDR1 MNHEY, CDR2 SVGAGI. Deletions cut 4 bases from V and 8 bases from J, with 9 bases between. The CDR3 extends over 12 amino acids. CDR3 region: CASSFETKPQHF. CDR3 DNA sequence: TGTGCCAGCAGTTTTGAAACAAAGCCCCAGCATTTT.

The rearrangement uses TRBV2 and TRBJ2-7, with D possibly matching TRBD2 (6 bases). V lost 7 bases to trimming and J lost 2 bases, with 15 bases between them. Per germline, CDR1 SNHLY and CDR2 FYNNEI. CDR3 length: 14 residues. CDR3 DNA sequence: TGTGCCAGCAATCCCGGGGGACTGACCTACGAGCAGTACTTC. It codes for CASNPGGLTYEQYF.

This clone has only one observation. This sequence joins TRBV7-8 and TRBJ2-7; the D is unclear. Germline lookup yields CDR1 SGHVS and CDR2 FQNEAQ. The CDR3 has 14 amino acids. The V end lost 1 base, the J end lost 1 base, and 8 bases lay between the germline ends. This CDR3 reads CASSLVEQSYEQYF. CDR3 DNA: TGTGCCAGCAGCTTAGTGGAGCAGTCCTACGAGCAGTACTTC.

The V and J genes are TRBV18 and TRBJ1-1, with D unresolved. Germline V lookup: CDR1 KGHSH, CDR2 LQKENI. V lost 2 bases to trimming and J lost 5 bases, with 18 bases between them. The CDR3 contains 16 residues. The CDR3 spells CASSPLPEQIKTEAFF. The CDR3 region has the DNA TGTGCCAGCTCACCATTACCCGAACAAATAAAAACTGAAGCTTTCTTT.

The rearrangement joins TRBV9 to TRBJ2-3, with D possibly matching TRBD2 (6 bases). V lost 0 bases and J 0 bases, leaving 8 bases between the germline ends. Germline V gene lookup returns CDR1 SGDLS and CDR2 YYNGEE. The CDR3 runs 15 residues. CDR3 coding DNA: TGTGCCAGCAGCGTAGACGCGGGGAGCACAGATACGCAGTATTTT. Translation: CASSVDAGSTDTQYF. Looking up the rest from reference TRBV9 and TRBJ2-3 gives the full variable domain: DSGVTQTPKHLITATGQRVTLRCSPRSGDLSVYWYQQSLDQGLQFLIQYYNGEERAKGNILERFSAQQFPDLHSELNLSSLELGDSALYFCASSVDAGSTDTQYFGPGTRLTVL.

The chain carries TRBV6-5 and TRBJ2-1; 8 nucleotides line up with TRBD2. The CDR3 is made up of 15 amino acids. The V and J ends lost 8 bases and 1 base, in that order; junction bases with no gene match: 7. Germline CDR1 reads MNHEY; CDR2 reads SVGAGI. CDR3 DNA sequence: TGTGCCAGCCGACGGGGCGGGGGGTCCTACAATGAGCAGTTCTTC. It specifies CASRRGGGSYNEQFF.

The chain uses TRBV19 and TRBJ2-4; D possibly corresponds to TRBD1 (6 bases). The CDR3 length is 13 residues. Germline V gene data show CDR1 as LNHDA and CDR2 as SQIVND (reference sequence). Between the trimmed V and J ends, which lost 11 bases and 4 bases, there was a span of 15 bases. CDR3 sequence: CACQGNPKNIQYF. DNA for the CDR3: TGTGCCTGCCAGGGGAATCCAAAAAACATTCAGTACTTC.

This clone showed up just a few times. The chain links TRBV2 to TRBJ1-2; TRBD1 matches at 7 bases. Germline V gene lookup returns CDR1 SNHLY and CDR2 FYNNEI. J lost 4 bases, V lost 4 bases, and 6 bases had no gene match. This CDR3 has 14 amino acids. CDR3 amino acids: CASSGDRAIYGYTF. CDR3 bases: TGTGCCAGCAGTGGCGACAGGGCAATCTATGGCTACACCTTC.

The gene calls are TRBV19 and TRBJ2-2, with 12 positions matching TRBD2. CDR3 length: 15 amino acids. V was clipped by 5 bases and J by 4 bases; unmatched bases: 2. Germline assignment: CDR1 LNHDA and CDR2 SQIVND (reference sequence). The CDR3 DNA sequence: TGTGCCAGTAGTCGACTAGCGGGAGTCACCGGGGAGCTGTTTTTT. Its translation is CASSRLAGVTGELFF.

The V call is TRBV7-2, the J call TRBJ2-2; D gene uncertain. Germline CDR1 reads SGHTA; CDR2 reads FQGNSA. Trimming removed 4 bases from V and 4 bases from J, with 10 bases in between. This CDR3 is 14 amino acids long. CDR3 nucleotide sequence: TGTGCCAGCAGCTCCCAGAGGAGCACCGGGGAGCTGTTTTTT. It encodes CASSSQRSTGELFF. Based on the CDR3 plus reference TRBV7-2 and TRBJ2-2, the full variable domain is GAGVSQSPSNKVTEKGKDVELRCDPISGHTALYWYRQSLGQGLEFLIYFQGNSAPDKSGLPSDRFSAERTGGSVSTLTIQRTQQEDSAVYLCASSSQRSTGELFFGEGSRLTVL.

V and J are TRBV30 and TRBJ2-3; TRBD2 matches at 8 bases. CDR3 length: 16 amino acids. The J segment lost 3 bases and the V segment lost 0 bases, leaving 8 bases of the junction unmatched. Germline values: CDR1 GTSNPN, CDR2 SVGIG (reference sequence). The CDR3 loop is CAWSVLRGAGTDTQYF. CDR3 sequence (DNA): TGTGCCTGGAGTGTTCTGCGGGGGGCGGGAACAGATACGCAGTATTTT.

This sequence joins TRBV7-9 and TRBJ2-7, with a weak D call TRBD1 (6 bases). The V end was cut by 1 base, the J end by 7 bases, with 14 bases between. This CDR3 contains 14 residues. Germline assignment: CDR1 SEHNR and CDR2 FQNEAQ (reference sequence). The CDR3 reads CASSLVQGMGEQYF. CDR3 DNA sequence: TGTGCCAGCAGCTTAGTACAGGGAATGGGAGAGCAGTACTTC.

This clone was observed once. The chain uses TRBV6-6 and TRBJ1-5, with no clear D. Germline CDR1 and CDR2: MNHNY and SVGAGI (reference sequence). V was pared by 5 bases and J by 4 bases, with 9 bases between. The CDR3 sequence is 13 residues long. The CDR3 reads CASSREGNQPQHF. In nucleotides, the CDR3 is TGTGCCAGCAGTCGGGAGGGAAATCAGCCCCAGCATTTT.

The V gene is TRBV18, the J gene TRBJ2-5, with D perhaps TRBD1 (6 bases). V was trimmed by 0 bases and J by 2 bases, leaving 16 bases between them. CDR3 length: 17 residues. The germline V gene encodes CDR1 KGHSH and CDR2 LQKENI. The CDR3 loop reads CASSPPQGRGGQETQYF. In DNA, the CDR3 is TGTGCCAGCTCACCACCGCAAGGCAGGGGTGGACAAGAGACCCAGTACTTC.

The rearrangement joins TRBV5-1 to TRBJ2-3, with TRBD2 matching over 10 bases. The CDR3 has 16 amino acids. Looked up from germline, CDR1 is SGHRS and CDR2 is YFSETQ. J gave up 2 bases and V 4 bases, and 7 bases lay outside the gene matches. The CDR3 protein is CASSESSGSPTDTQYF. CDR3 bases: TGCGCCAGCAGCGAGTCTAGCGGGAGCCCCACAGATACGCAGTATTTT.